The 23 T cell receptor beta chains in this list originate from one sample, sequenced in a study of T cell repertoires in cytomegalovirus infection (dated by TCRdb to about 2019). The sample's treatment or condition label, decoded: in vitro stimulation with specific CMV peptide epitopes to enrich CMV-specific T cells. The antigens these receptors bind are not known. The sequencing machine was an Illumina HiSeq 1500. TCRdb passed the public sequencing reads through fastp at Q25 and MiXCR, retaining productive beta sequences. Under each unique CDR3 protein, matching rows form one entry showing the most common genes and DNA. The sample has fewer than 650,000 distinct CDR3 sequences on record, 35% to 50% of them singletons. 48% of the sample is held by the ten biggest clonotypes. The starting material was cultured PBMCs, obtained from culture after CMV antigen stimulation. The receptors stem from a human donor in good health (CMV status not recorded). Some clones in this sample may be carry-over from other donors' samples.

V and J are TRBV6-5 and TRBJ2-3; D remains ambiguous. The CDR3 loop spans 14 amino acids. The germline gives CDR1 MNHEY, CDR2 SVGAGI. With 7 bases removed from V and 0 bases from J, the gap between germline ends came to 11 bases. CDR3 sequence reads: CASNRVGSTDTQYF. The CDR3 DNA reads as TGTGCCAGCAATAGAGTAGGGAGCACAGATACGCAGTATTTT.

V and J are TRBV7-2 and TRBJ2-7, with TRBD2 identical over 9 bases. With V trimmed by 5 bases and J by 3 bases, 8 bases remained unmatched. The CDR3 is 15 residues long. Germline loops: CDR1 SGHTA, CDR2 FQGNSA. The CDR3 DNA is TGTGCCAGCAGCCCCAGAGCGGGAGGTCTCTACGAGCAGTACTTC. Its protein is CASSPRAGGLYEQYF.

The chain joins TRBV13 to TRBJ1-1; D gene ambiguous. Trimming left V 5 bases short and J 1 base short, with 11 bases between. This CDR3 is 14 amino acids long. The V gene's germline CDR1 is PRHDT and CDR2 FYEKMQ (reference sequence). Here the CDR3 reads CASSAGWSNTEAFF. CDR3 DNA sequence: TGTGCCAGCAGCGCCGGGTGGTCGAACACTGAAGCTTTCTTT. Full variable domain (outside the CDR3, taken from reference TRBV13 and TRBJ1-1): AAGVIQSPRHLIKEKRETATLKCYPIPRHDTVYWYQQGPGQDPQFLISFYEKMQSDKGSIPDRFSAQQFSDYHSELNMSSLELGDSALYFCASSAGWSNTEAFFGQGTRLTVV.

CDR3 loop: CASSHNQGGLYNNEQFF. The CDR3 coding sequence is TGCGCCAGCAGTCACAACCAGGGGGGACTATATAACAATGAGCAGTTCTTC. The genes are TRBV23-1 and TRBJ2-1, with D perhaps assigned TRBD1 or TRBD2 (7 bases each). TRBV23-1 is classed as an ORF, of uncertain function. Trimming took off 3 bases at V and 5 bases at J, with 20 bases between the two ends. The CDR3 length is 17 residues.

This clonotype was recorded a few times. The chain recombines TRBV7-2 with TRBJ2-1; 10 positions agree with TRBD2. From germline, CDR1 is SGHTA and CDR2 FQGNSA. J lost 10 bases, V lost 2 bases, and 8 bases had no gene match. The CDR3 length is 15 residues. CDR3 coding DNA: TGTGCCAGCAGCTTAAGAGCGGGGGGGCCGGGGGAGCAGTTCTTC. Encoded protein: CASSLRAGGPGEQFF. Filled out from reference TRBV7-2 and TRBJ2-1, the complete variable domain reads GAGVSQSPSNKVTEKGKDVELRCDPISGHTALYWYRQSLGQGLEFLIYFQGNSAPDKSGLPSDRFSAERTGGSVSTLTIQRTQQEDSAVYLCASSLRAGGPGEQFFGPGTRLTVL.

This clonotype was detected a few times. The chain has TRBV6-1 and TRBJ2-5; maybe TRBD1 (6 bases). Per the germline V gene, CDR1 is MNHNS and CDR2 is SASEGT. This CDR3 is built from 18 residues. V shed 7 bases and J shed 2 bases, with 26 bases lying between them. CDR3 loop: CASIQGPESYSGQETQYF. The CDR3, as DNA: TGTGCCAGCATCCAGGGGCCGGAATCATACAGCGGTCAAGAGACCCAGTACTTC.

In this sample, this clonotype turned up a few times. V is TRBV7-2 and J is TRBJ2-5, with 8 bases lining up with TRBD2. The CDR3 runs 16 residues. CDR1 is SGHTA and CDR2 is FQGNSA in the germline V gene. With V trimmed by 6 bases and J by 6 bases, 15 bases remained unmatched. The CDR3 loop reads CASSEELADAKKTQYF. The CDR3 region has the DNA TGTGCCAGCAGTGAAGAACTAGCGGATGCCAAGAAGACCCAGTACTTC.

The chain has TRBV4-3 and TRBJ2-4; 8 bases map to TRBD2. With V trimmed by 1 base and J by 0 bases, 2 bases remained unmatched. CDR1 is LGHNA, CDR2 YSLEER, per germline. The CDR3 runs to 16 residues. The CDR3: CASSQASGLAKNIQYF. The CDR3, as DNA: TGCGCCAGCAGCCAAGCTAGCGGGCTAGCCAAAAACATTCAGTACTTC.

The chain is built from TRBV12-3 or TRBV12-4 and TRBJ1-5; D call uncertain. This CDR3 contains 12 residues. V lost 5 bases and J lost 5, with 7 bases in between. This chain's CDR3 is CASSLGHQPQHF. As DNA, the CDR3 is TGTGCCAGCAGTCTCGGGCATCAGCCCCAGCATTTT.

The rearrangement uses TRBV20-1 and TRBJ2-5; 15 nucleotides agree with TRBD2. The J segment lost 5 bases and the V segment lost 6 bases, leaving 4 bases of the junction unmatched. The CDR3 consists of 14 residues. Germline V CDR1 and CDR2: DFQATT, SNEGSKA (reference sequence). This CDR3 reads CSANGLAGGETQYF. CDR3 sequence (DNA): TGCAGTGCGAATGGACTAGCGGGAGGGGAGACCCAGTACTTC.

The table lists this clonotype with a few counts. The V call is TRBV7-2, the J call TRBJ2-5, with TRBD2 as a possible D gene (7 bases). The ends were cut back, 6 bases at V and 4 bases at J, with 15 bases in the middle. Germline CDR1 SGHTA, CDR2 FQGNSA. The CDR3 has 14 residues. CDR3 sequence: CASREGGGSETQYF. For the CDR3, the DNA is TGTGCCAGCAGGGAGGGGGGGGGCTCAGAGACCCAGTACTTC.

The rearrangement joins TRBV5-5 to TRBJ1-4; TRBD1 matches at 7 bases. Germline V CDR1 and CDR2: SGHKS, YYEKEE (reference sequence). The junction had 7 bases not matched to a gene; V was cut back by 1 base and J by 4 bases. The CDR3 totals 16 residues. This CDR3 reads CASSLMGTDYNEKLFF. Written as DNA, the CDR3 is TGTGCCAGCAGCTTGATGGGGACAGATTATAATGAAAAACTGTTTTTT.

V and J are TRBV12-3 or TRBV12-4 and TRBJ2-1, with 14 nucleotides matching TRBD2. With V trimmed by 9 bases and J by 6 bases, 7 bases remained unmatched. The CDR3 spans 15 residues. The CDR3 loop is CASGTSGGHGNEQFF. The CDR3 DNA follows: TGTGCCAGTGGGACTAGCGGGGGTCACGGCAATGAGCAGTTCTTC.

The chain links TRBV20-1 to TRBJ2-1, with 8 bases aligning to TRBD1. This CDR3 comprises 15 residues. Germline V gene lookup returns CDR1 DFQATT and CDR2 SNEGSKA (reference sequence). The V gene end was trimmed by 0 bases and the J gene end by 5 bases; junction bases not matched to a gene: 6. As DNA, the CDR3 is TGCAGTGCTAGAGACCCGGGACAGGCGAACAATGAGCAGTTCTTC. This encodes CSARDPGQANNEQFF.

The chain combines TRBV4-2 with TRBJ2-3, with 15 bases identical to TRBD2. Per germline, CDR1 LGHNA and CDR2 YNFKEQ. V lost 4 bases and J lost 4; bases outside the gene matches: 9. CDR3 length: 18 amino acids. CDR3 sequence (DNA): TGTGCCAGCAGCCTCGGACTAGCGGGGGGGCTGCGGGCAGATACGCAGTATTTT. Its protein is CASSLGLAGGLRADTQYF.

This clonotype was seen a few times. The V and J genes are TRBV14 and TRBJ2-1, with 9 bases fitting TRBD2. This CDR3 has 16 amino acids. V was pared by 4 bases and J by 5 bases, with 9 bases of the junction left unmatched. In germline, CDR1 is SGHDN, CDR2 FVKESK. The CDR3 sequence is CASSPRGAGGNNEQFF. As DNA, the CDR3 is TGTGCCAGCAGCCCCCGGGGAGCGGGAGGTAACAATGAGCAGTTCTTC.

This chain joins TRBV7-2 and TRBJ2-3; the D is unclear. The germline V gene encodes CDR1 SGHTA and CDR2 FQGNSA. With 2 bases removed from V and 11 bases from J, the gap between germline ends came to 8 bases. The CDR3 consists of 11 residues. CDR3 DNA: TGTGCCAGCAGCTTACTCCGGCAGCAGTATTTT. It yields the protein CASSLLRQQYF.

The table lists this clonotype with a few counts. The CDR3 nucleotides are TGTGCCAGCAGTTTAGAACTCGAAGGCACAGATACGCAGTATTTT. It translates to CASSLELEGTDTQYF. The V and J genes are TRBV28 and TRBJ2-3; D call uncertain. This CDR3 region has 15 residues. Germline-derived CDR1 and CDR2 are MDHEN and SYDVKM. The ends were cut back, 2 bases at V and 1 base at J, with 10 bases in the middle.

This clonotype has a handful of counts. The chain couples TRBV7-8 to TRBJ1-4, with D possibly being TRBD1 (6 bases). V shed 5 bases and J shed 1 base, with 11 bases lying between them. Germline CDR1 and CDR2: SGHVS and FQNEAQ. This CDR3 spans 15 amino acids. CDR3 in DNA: TGTGCCAGCAGCCAGAGGGGGGGAACTAATGAAAAACTGTTTTTT. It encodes CASSQRGGTNEKLFF.

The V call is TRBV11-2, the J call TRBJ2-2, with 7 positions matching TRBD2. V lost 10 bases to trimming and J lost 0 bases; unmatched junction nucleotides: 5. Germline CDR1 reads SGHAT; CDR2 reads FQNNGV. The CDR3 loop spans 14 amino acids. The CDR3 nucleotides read TGTGCCAATAGAGGGACTACGAACACCGGGGAGCTGTTTTTT. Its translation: CANRGTTNTGELFF.

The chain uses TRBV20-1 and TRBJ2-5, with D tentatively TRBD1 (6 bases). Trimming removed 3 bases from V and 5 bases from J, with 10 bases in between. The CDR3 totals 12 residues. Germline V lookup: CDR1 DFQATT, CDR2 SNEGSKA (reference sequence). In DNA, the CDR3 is TGCAGTGCTAGGCGGCAGGGGGAGACCCAGTACTTC. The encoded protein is CSARRQGETQYF.

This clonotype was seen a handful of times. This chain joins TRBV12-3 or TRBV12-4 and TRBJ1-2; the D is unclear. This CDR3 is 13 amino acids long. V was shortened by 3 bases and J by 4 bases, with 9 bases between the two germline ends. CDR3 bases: TGTGCCAGCAGTTTGTCTAGCCGCTATGGCTACACCTTC. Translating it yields CASSLSSRYGYTF.

CDR3 sequence (DNA): TGTGCCAGCACCCCACCGCCGAACACTGAAGCTTTCTTT. Amino acid sequence: CASTPPPNTEAFF. This rearrangement joins TRBV28 to TRBJ1-1; unclear D gene. The germline V and J ends were trimmed by 7 bases and 1 base, with 10 bases remaining between them. Germline assignment: CDR1 MDHEN and CDR2 SYDVKM. CDR3 length equals 13 residues.